This T cell receptor (beta chain) was found in a study of cytomegalovirus exposure and HLA in healthy donors. General study results and limits: Rarity held for most TCR sequences, but there were some public TCRs that occurred in many donors. Accounts indicate the classifier identified cytomegalovirus status with strong specificity and sensitivity. The TCR clusters that emerged in the first cohort tended, a later analysis found, to co-occur in the approximately 110 validation repertoires.

The method was immunoSEQ multiplex PCR; TCRdb's version includes in-frame clones alone and lacks a portion of them. The sample lists about 220,000 clones; just over 90% were seen once. V was clipped by 5 bases and J by 1 base, with 7 bases between them. The germline gives CDR1 MRHNA, CDR2 SNTAGT. This CDR3 is 13 amino acids long. Notes on this clone: The antigen is unknown. The sample contains more than one DNA sequence encoding this CDR3.

The chain combines TRBV6-4 with TRBJ2-3; D is perhaps TRBD2 (6 bases). The TCR was taken from a woman younger than 30 in good health and CMV-seronegative. The sequencing sample was made of PBMCs. Written as DNA, the CDR3 is TGTGCCAGCAGTTTAGCGGGCACAGATACGCAGTATTTT. This translates into CASSLAGTDTQYF.